A single T cell receptor beta chain is shown here with its context. There are 13 residues in the CDR3. CDR1 is DFQATT and CDR2 is SNEGSKA in the germline V gene (reference sequence). Trimming cost V 3 bases and J 5 bases, with 12 bases left between them. In contrast to the negatively isolated CD8+ and CD4+ T cells, TEMRA cells were FACS-enriched. Reverse transcription of roughly 0.45 to 1 ug RNA was performed with random hexamers. The immunoSEQ assay covered 54 Vbeta and 13 Jbeta segments for CDR3. TCRdb re-called the immunoSEQ multiplex PCR reads with MiXCR, one entry per CDR3 protein. The sample includes roughly 330,000 distinct CDR3 sequences, under 95% of them seen just once. This sample was included in a study of CD8 T cells in Susac syndrome.

Specimen: CD4+ T cells from PBMCs. The J gene is TRBJ2-3, the V gene TRBV20-1; TRBD1 is a possible D gene (5 bases). This clonotype was obtained from a human donor with multiple sclerosis. The CDR3: CSARNPGLDTQYF. CDR3 coding DNA: TGCAGTGCTAGGAACCCAGGGCTAGATACGCAGTATTTT.